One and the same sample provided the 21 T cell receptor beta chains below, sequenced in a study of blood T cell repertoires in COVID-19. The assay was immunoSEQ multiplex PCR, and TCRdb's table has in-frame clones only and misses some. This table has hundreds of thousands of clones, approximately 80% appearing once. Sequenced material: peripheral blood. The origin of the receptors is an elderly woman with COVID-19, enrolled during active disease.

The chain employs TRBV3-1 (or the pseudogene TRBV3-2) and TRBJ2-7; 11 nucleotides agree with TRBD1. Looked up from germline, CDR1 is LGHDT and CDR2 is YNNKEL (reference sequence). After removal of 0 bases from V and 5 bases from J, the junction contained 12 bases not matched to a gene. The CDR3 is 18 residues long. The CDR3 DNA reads TGTGCCAGCAGCCAAGATGATGTTGGGACAGGGGGGTCCGACGAGCAGTACTTC. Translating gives CASSQDDVGTGGSDEQYF.

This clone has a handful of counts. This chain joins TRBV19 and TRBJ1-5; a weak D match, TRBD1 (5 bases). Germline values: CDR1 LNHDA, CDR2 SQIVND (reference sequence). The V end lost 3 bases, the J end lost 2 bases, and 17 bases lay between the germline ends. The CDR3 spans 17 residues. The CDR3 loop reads CASSIGAGGTGNQPQHF. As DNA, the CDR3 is TGTGCCAGTAGTATCGGGGCCGGGGGGACGGGCAATCAGCCCCAGCATTTT.

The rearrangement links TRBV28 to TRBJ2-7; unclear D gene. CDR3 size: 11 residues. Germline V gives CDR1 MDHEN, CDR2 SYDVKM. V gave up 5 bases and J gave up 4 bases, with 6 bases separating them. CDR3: CASSSIYEQYF. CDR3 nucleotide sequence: TGTGCCAGCAGTAGCATTTACGAGCAGTACTTC.

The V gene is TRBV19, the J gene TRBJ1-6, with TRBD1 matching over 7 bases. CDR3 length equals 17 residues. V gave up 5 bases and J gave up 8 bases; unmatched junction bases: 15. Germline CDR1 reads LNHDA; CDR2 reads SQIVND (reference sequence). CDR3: CASSPAPRTGGYSPLHF. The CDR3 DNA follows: TGTGCCAGTAGTCCCGCCCCCCGGACAGGAGGGTATTCACCCCTCCACTTT.

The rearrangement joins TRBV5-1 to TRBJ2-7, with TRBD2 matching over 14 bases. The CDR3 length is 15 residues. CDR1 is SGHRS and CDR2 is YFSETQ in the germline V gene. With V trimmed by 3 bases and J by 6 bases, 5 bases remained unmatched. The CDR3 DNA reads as TGCGCCAGCAGCTCCGGGACTAGCGGGAGTGTCGAGCAGTACTTC. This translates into CASSSGTSGSVEQYF.

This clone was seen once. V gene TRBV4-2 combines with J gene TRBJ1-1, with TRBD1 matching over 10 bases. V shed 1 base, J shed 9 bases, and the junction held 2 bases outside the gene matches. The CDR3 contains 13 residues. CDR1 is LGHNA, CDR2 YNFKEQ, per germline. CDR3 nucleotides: TGTGCCAGCAGCCAAGGACAGGGGGCGAAAGCTTTCTTT. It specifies CASSQGQGAKAFF.

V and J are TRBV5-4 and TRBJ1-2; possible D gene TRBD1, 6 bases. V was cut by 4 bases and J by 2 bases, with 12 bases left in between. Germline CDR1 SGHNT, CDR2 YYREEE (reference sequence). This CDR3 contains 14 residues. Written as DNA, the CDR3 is TGTGCCAGCAGCCCTGGACAGTCCAACTATGGCTACACCTTC. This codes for CASSPGQSNYGYTF.

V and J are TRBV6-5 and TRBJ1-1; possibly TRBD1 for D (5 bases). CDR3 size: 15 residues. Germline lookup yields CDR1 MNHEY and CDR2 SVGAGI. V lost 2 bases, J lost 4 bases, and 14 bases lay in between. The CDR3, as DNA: TGTGCCAGCAGTTACGGGCCAGGGCGGAGCACTGAAGCTTTCTTT. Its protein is CASSYGPGRSTEAFF.

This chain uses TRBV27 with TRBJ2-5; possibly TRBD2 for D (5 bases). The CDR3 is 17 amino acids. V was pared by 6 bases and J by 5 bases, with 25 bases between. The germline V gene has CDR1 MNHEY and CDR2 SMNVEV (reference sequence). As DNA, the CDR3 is TGTGCCAGCAGACCCGGGGTCTCCCCCACGTGGAGGGAGACCCAGTACTTC. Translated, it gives CASRPGVSPTWRETQYF.

CDR3: CASKDRGNTEAFF. CDR3 DNA sequence: TGTGCCAGCAAGGACAGGGGTAACACTGAAGCTTTCTTT. The chain recombines TRBV28 with TRBJ1-1, with 9 bases aligning to TRBD1. The germline V gene has CDR1 MDHEN and CDR2 SYDVKM. The CDR3 has 13 residues. V dropped 7 bases and J dropped 2; count of bases not matched to a gene: 2.

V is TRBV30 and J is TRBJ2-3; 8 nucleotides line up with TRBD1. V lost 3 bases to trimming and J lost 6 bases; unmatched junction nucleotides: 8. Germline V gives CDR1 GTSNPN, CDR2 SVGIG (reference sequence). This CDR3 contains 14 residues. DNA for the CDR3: TGTGCCTGGAGGCCTCGGACAGGGCGTGATACGCAGTATTTT. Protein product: CAWRPRTGRDTQYF.

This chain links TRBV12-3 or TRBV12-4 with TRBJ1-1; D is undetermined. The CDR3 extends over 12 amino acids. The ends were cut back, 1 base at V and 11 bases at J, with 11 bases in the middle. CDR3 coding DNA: TGTGCCAGCAGTTTAGACAGACCTCGGGCTTTCTTT. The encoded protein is CASSLDRPRAFF.

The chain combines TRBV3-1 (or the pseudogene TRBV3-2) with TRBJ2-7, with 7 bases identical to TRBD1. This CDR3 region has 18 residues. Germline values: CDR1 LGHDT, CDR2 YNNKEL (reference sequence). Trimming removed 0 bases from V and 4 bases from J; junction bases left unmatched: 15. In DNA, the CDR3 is TGTGCCAGCAGCCAAGATGAGATTCACGGGACAGATTTTTACGAGCAGTACTTC. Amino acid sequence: CASSQDEIHGTDFYEQYF.

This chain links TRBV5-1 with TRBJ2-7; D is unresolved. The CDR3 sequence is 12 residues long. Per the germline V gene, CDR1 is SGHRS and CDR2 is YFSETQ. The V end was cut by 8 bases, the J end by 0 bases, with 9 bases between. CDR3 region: CARSGPSYEQYF. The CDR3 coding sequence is TGCGCCAGGTCGGGTCCCTCCTACGAGCAGTACTTC. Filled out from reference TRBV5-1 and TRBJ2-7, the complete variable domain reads KAGVTQTPRYLIKTRGQQVTLSCSPISGHRSVSWYQQTPGQGLQFLFEYFSETQRNKGNFPGRFSGRQFSNSRSEMNVSTLELGDSALYLCARSGPSYEQYFGPGTRLTVT.

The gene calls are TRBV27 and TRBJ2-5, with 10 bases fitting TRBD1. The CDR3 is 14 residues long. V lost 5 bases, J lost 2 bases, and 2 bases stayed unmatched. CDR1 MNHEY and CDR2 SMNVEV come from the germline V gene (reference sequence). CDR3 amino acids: CASSRTGGQETQYF. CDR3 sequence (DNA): TGTGCCAGCAGTAGGACAGGGGGGCAAGAGACCCAGTACTTC.

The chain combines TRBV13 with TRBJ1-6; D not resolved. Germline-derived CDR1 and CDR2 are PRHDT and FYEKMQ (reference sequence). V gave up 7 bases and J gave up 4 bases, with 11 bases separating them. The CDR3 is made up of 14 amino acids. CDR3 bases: TGTGCCAGCACCCTTCGTTCTTATAATTCACCCCTCCACTTT. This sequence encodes CASTLRSYNSPLHF.

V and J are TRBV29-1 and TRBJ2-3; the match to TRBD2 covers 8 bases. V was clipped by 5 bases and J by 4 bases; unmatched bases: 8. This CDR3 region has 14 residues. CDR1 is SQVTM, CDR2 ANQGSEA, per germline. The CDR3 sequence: CSVSSFGGADTQYF. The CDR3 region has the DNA TGCAGCGTTTCATCATTCGGGGGGGCAGATACGCAGTATTTT.

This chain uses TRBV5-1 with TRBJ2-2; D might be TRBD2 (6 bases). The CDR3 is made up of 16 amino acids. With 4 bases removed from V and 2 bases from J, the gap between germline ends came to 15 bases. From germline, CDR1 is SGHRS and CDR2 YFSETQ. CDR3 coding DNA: TGCGCCAGCAGCCCTTCCGTGGGACTTAACACCGGGGAGCTGTTTTTT. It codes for CASSPSVGLNTGELFF. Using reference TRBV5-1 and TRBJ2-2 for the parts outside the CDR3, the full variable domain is KAGVTQTPRYLIKTRGQQVTLSCSPISGHRSVSWYQQTPGQGLQFLFEYFSETQRNKGNFPGRFSGRQFSNSRSEMNVSTLELGDSALYLCASSPSVGLNTGELFFGEGSRLTVL.

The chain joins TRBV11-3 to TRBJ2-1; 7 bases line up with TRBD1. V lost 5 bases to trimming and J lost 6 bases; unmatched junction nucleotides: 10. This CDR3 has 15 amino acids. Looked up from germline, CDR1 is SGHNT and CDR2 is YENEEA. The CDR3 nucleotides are TGTGCCAGCAGCCTCCGACAGGGTAGGGTCAATGAGCAGTTCTTC. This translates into CASSLRQGRVNEQFF.

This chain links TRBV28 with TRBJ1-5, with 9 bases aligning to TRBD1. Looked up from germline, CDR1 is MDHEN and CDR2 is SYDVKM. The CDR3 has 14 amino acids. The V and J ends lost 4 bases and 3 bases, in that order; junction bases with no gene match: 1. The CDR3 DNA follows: TGTGCCAGCAGTTCACAGGGGGCCAATCAGCCCCAGCATTTT. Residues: CASSSQGANQPQHF.

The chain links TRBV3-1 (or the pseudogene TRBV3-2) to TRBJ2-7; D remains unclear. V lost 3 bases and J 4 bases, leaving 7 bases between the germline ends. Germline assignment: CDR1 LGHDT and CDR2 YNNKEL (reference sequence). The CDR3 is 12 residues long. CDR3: CASSHVQYEQYF. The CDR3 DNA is TGTGCCAGCAGCCACGTACAGTACGAGCAGTACTTC.